The rows below give T cell receptor beta chains drawn from one sample of a study of cytomegalovirus exposure and HLA in healthy donors. Sequencing used immunoSEQ multiplex PCR; TCRdb keeps in-frame clones, though not all of them. The table includes just over 150,000 clones, nearly 80% detected once. Sequences were obtained from PBMCs. The receptors shown here come from a woman in her thirties or forties in good health and CMV-seronegative. Both conserved end residues are trimmed from each CDR3.

v_gene	j_gene	CDR3aa
TRBV5-8	TRBJ2-5	ASSLAGRALETQY
TRBV28	TRBJ1-4	ASSWDRAGKGEKLF
TRBV18	TRBJ1-6	ASSPRVGGNSPLH
TRBV5-1	TRBJ1-2	ASSLEGQGYGYT
TRBV9	TRBJ2-3	ASSATSGGTSTDTQY
TRBV7-8	TRBJ2-5	ASSLRLAGPYRETQY
TRBV15	TRBJ2-1	ATSRGQGGQF
TRBV28	TRBJ1-2	ASSSSQTGVHGYT
TRBV7-9	TRBJ1-2	ASSLASYGYT
TRBV7-9	TRBJ2-1	ASSAPLTSKYNEQF
TRBV5-1	TRBJ1-1	ASRPPGQGDTEAF
TRBV7-9	TRBJ1-2	ASSPAEGRATNYGYT
TRBV5-4	TRBJ1-1	ASSADRVIRAF
TRBV19	TRBJ2-6	ASGQGPGANVLT
TRBV6-6	TRBJ1-2	ASRQEGQGTHYGYT
TRBV18	TRBJ2-2	ASSPPSGQGRLGVTGELF
TRBV4-1	TRBJ1-5	ASSLTGEGQPQH
TRBV11-2	TRBJ2-2	ASSFTGTGELF
TRBV2	TRBJ1-2	ASRPGTGLGYT
TRBV7-3	TRBJ2-2	ASSFQGTGTGELF
TRBV13	TRBJ2-5	ASSESGIQETQY
TRBV28	TRBJ1-1	ASSIMDRYTEAF
TRBV7-9	TRBJ1-1	ASSLEGRGTPEAF
TRBV5-6	TRBJ2-2	ASSLVETGLFTGELF
TRBV18	TRBJ1-2	ASSEQNNYGYT
TRBV11-2	TRBJ1-2	ASSLAAGTGF
TRBV7-2	TRBJ1-3	ASSLSPRTGAGNTIY
TRBV6-6	TRBJ1-5	ASREGAVGNQPQH
TRBV5-6	TRBJ2-5	ASSFLGGTQY
TRBV15	TRBJ2-1	ATSREGRGRGPLWQF
TRBV29-1	TRBJ2-5	SVRGRDVGETQY
TRBV28	TRBJ2-3	ASSFSLGHDFGTQY
TRBV27	TRBJ2-1	ASSPLRLRQAYNEQF
TRBV7-9	TRBJ1-2	ASDTTQGYGYT
TRBV15	TRBJ1-5	ATRDRGGGNQPQH
TRBV7-6	TRBJ2-2	ASSLVAGLTGELF
TRBV7-9	TRBJ2-3	ASSLRGSGTDTQY
TRBV2	TRBJ1-1	ASSISPGDWIRAF
TRBV5-1	TRBJ2-1	ASSLVVTSGDNNEQF
TRBV10-3	TRBJ2-5	AISEGQGVETQY
TRBV5-4	TRBJ2-3	ASSPPGLAGVSTDTQY
TRBV7-2	TRBJ2-7	ASSLVELAGGFEQY
TRBV18	TRBJ1-1	ASSSRQENTEAF
TRBV2	TRBJ1-1	ASSVRGNTEAF
TRBV5-1	TRBJ2-6	ASSFLVTGANVLT
TRBV2	TRBJ1-1	ASSEGPRSWNTEAF
TRBV28	.	ASSSSGTGIHEQY
TRBV19	TRBJ1-2	ASSIGRRKGGYT
TRBV5-4	TRBJ2-6	ASSSSGGSGANVLT
TRBV7-8	TRBJ1-2	ASSQTGTGDGYT
TRBV4-1	TRBJ2-3	ASSQGLAGGPLHTQY
TRBV6-5	TRBJ1-1	ASSYLSEAF
TRBV6-5	TRBJ1-1	ASSHRDRTTEAF
TRBV2	TRBJ1-2	ASTPANYGYT